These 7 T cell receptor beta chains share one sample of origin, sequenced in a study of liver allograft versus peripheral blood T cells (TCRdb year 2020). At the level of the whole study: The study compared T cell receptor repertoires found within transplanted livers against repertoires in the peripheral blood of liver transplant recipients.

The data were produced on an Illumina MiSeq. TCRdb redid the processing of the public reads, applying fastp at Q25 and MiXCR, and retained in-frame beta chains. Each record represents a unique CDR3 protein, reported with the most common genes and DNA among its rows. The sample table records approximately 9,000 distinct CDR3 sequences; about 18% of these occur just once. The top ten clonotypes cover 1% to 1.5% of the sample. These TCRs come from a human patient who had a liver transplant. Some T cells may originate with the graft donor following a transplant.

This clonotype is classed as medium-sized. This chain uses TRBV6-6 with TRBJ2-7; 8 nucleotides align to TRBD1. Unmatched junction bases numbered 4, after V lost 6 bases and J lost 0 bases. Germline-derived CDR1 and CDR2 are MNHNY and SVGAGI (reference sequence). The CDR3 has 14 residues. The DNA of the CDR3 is TGTGCCAGCAGCCAAGGACAGGGCTCCTACGAGCAGTACTTC. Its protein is CASSQGQGSYEQYF.

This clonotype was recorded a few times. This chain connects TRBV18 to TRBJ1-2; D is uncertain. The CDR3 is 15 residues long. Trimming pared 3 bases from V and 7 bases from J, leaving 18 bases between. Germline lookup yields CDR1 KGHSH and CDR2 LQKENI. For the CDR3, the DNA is TGTGCCAGCTCACCTAACCTAGGGAGGGATGGTGGCTACACCTTC. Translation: CASSPNLGRDGGYTF.

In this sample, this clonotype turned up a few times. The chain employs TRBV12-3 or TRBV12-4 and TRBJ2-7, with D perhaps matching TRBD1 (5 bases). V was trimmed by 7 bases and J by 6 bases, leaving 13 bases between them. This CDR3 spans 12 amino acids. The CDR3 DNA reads TGTGCCAGCACCGAAGGGGTGAGCGAGCAGTACTTC. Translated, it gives CASTEGVSEQYF.

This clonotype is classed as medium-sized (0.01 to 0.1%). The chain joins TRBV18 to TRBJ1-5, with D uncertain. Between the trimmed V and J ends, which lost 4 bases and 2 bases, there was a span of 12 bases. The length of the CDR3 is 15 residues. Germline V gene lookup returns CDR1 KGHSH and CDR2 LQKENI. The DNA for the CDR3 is TGTGCCAGCTCACGTCGGGGTGGTGGCAATCAGCCCCAGCATTTT. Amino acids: CASSRRGGGNQPQHF.

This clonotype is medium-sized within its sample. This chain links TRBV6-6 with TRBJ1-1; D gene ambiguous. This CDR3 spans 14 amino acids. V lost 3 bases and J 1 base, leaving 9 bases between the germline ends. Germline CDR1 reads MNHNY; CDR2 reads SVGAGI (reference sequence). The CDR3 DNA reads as TGTGCCAGCAGTTATATCCCCCAGAACACTGAAGCTTTCTTT. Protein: CASSYIPQNTEAFF.

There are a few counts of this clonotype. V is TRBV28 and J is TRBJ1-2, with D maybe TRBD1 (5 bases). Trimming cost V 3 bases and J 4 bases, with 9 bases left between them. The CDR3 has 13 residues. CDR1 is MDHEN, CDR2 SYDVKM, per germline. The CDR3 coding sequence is TGTGCCAGCAGTTTGGGAGGGGTCTATGGCTACACCTTC. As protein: CASSLGGVYGYTF.

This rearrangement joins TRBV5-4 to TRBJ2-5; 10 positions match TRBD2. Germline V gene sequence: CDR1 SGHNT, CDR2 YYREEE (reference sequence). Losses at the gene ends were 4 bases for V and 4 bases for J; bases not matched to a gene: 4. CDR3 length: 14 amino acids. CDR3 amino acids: CASSPLAGGETQYF. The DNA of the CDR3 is TGTGCCAGCAGCCCGTTAGCGGGGGGAGAGACCCAGTACTTC.